The 16 T cell receptor beta chains below were found in one sample sequenced in a study of blood T cell repertoires in COVID-19. Generated by immunoSEQ multiplex PCR, the TCRdb table keeps only in-frame clones and is missing some. The table has some 260,000 clones, approximately 88% seen once. Sequencing was performed on peripheral blood. Every receptor here comes from a human donor in a cohort sampled during active COVID-19.

The chain couples TRBV5-1 to TRBJ2-7; 8 bases agree with TRBD2. The CDR3 runs to 14 residues. The V gene end was trimmed by 1 base and the J gene end by 6 bases; junction bases not matched to a gene: 6. Germline V gene sequence: CDR1 SGHRS, CDR2 YFSETQ. CDR3 region: CASSLNGRGGEQYF. The CDR3, as DNA: TGCGCCAGCAGCTTGAATGGCCGGGGGGGCGAGCAGTACTTC.

The V call is TRBV19, the J call TRBJ2-7, with TRBD1 matching over 8 bases. This CDR3 spans 13 amino acids. In germline, CDR1 is LNHDA, CDR2 SQIVND (reference sequence). V gave up 5 bases and J gave up 2 bases; unmatched junction bases: 2. CDR3 in DNA: TGTGCCAGTAGTCGACAGGGGACCTACGAGCAGTACTTC. Protein: CASSRQGTYEQYF.

This clone was seen a single time. The chain uses TRBV30 and TRBJ2-3; D ambiguous. This CDR3 spans 13 amino acids. From germline, CDR1 is GTSNPN and CDR2 SVGIG (reference sequence). Deletions cut 5 bases from V and 0 bases from J, with 9 bases between. CDR3 bases: TGTGCCTGGGCAAAAACTAGCACAGATACGCAGTATTTT. This translates into CAWAKTSTDTQYF. Full variable domain (remainder filled in from reference TRBV30 and TRBJ2-3): SQTIHQWPATLVQPVGSPLSLECTVEGTSNPNLYWYRQAAGRGLQLLFYSVGIGQISSEVPQNLSASRPQDRQFILSSKKLLLSDSGFYLCAWAKTSTDTQYFGPGTRLTVL.

The chain links TRBV2 to TRBJ2-7, with 11 positions matching TRBD2. There are 16 residues in the CDR3. The trim removed 7 bases at V and 4 bases at J, leaving 12 bases unmatched. Germline CDR1 SNHLY, CDR2 FYNNEI. DNA of the CDR3: TGTGCCAGCAAATTAGCGGGGGGGCCAGGTGGGTACGAGCAGTACTTC. Protein product: CASKLAGGPGGYEQYF.

The chain carries TRBV6-5 and TRBJ2-3; possibly TRBD2 for D (6 bases). The germline CDR1 and CDR2 sequences are MNHEY and SVGAGI. CDR3 length equals 12 residues. This CDR3 is CATGTSTDTQYF. For the CDR3, the DNA is TGTGCGACCGGGACTAGCACAGATACGCAGTATTTT.

V and J are TRBV6-2 or TRBV6-3 and TRBJ2-5, with TRBD2 matching 8 bases. CDR3 length: 18 residues. J gave up 5 bases and V 6 bases, and 20 bases lay outside the gene matches. CDR1 is MNHEY, CDR2 SVGEGT, per germline. Written as DNA, the CDR3 is TGTGCCAGCAGCTCCCGCCCGGGGATAGCGGGGCGTTCGGAGACCCAGTACTTC. Protein sequence: CASSSRPGIAGRSETQYF.

This clone was counted between two and nine times. The genes are TRBV24-1 and TRBJ2-1; TRBD2 aligns across 9 bases. Germline V CDR1 and CDR2: KGHDR, SFDVKD. After removal of 3 bases from V and 2 bases from J, the junction contained 4 bases not matched to a gene. The CDR3 is 16 residues long. CDR3 nucleotide sequence: TGTGCCACCAGTGATCCCGGCGGGAGGGCCTACAATGAGCAGTTCTTC. This codes for CATSDPGGRAYNEQFF.

This chain links TRBV7-2 with TRBJ1-5; no reliable D call. The V end was cut by 3 bases, the J end by 6 bases, with 9 bases between. From germline, CDR1 is SGHTA and CDR2 FQGNSA. The CDR3 consists of 13 residues. CDR3 amino acids: CASSFGESQPQHF. CDR3 bases: TGTGCCAGCAGCTTCGGAGAGAGTCAGCCCCAGCATTTT.

The chain has TRBV2 and TRBJ1-5; 8 nucleotides agree with TRBD1. Germline assignment: CDR1 SNHLY and CDR2 FYNNEI. Trimming removed 4 bases from V and 9 bases from J; junction bases left unmatched: 5. This CDR3 region has 13 residues. The CDR3 reads CASSGTQGGPQHF. The CDR3 bases are TGTGCCAGCAGTGGCACACAGGGGGGGCCCCAGCATTTT. Combining the CDR3 with reference TRBV2 and TRBJ1-5 gives the whole variable domain EPEVTQTPSHQVTQMGQEVILRCVPISNHLYFYWYRQILGQKVEFLVSFYNNEISEKSEIFDDQFSVERPDGSNFTLKIRSTKLEDSAMYFCASSGTQGGPQHFGDGTRLSIL.

The gene calls are TRBV29-1 and TRBJ1-2, with unresolved D. The CDR3 loop spans 12 amino acids. Trimming took off 1 base at V and 5 bases at J, with 8 bases between the two ends. Germline V CDR1 and CDR2: SQVTM, ANQGSEA. CDR3 region: CSVEVGGYGYTF. The CDR3 nucleotides are TGCAGCGTTGAAGTGGGAGGTTATGGCTACACCTTC.

The chain combines TRBV27 with TRBJ2-1; the D gene is possibly TRBD2 (6 bases). V lost 6 bases and J 8 bases, leaving 11 bases between the germline ends. The CDR3 totals 12 residues. Germline loops: CDR1 MNHEY, CDR2 SMNVEV (reference sequence). The CDR3 sequence: CASRSPGDEQFF. In DNA form, the CDR3 reads TGTGCCAGCAGATCCCCGGGGGATGAGCAGTTCTTC.

The rearrangement joins TRBV6-5 to TRBJ1-2; TRBD1 is a possible D gene (5 bases). From germline, CDR1 is MNHEY and CDR2 SVGAGI. This CDR3 is 13 amino acids long. Trimming took off 6 bases at V and 6 bases at J, with 14 bases between the two ends. Written as DNA, the CDR3 is TGTGCCAGCAGGATCGGGACTCCGGATGGCTACACCTTC. Translated, it gives CASRIGTPDGYTF.

The rearrangement links TRBV21-1 to TRBJ1-2; no DNA check was done on the table's D call, TRBD1. TRBV21-1 is an annotated pseudogene. The CDR3 consists of 15 residues. DNA for the CDR3: TGTGCCAGCAGTTCCTTGGCAGGGGCTCACTATGGCTACACCTTC. Protein product: CASSSLAGAHYGYTF.

This sequence joins TRBV7-9 and TRBJ1-6, with 7 bases fitting TRBD1. Germline loops: CDR1 SEHNR, CDR2 FQNEAQ (reference sequence). V was clipped by 2 bases and J by 5 bases; unmatched bases: 3. The CDR3 runs 15 residues. CDR3 amino acids: CASSLRTGDNSPLHF. In DNA, the CDR3 is TGTGCCAGCAGCTTAAGAACAGGGGATAATTCACCCCTCCACTTT.

The CDR3, as DNA: TGTGCCACCAGCAGAGTCGTAATGACATCATCCTACGAGCAGTACTTC. Its translation: CATSRVVMTSSYEQYF. This sequence joins TRBV15 and TRBJ2-7; D gene unclear. The germline V and J ends were trimmed by 1 base and 1 base, with 14 bases remaining between them. Looked up from germline, CDR1 is LNHNV and CDR2 is YYDKDF (reference sequence). The CDR3 has 16 amino acids.

CDR3 region: CASSDPGGSSYNEQFF. CDR3 bases: TGCGCCAGCTCCGATCCAGGCGGGAGCTCCTACAATGAGCAGTTCTTC. V and J are TRBV5-1 and TRBJ2-1; 7 bases map to TRBD2. Per the germline V gene, CDR1 is SGHRS and CDR2 is YFSETQ. The J segment lost 0 bases and the V segment lost 7 bases, leaving 10 bases of the junction unmatched. The CDR3 spans 16 residues.